This T cell receptor beta chain was sequenced in a study of CXCR3 chemokines and chemotherapy response in bladder cancer. Each CDR3 protein is one row after TCRdb ran MiXCR on the PCR reads. The sample contains fewer than 2,500 distinct CDR3 sequences, roughly a sixth of which appear only once. Germline loops: CDR1 SGHNT, CDR2 YYREEE (reference sequence). J lost 2 bases, V lost 4 bases, and 10 bases had no gene match. The CDR3 has 16 residues. The chain carries TRBV5-4 and TRBJ2-7; 9 positions match TRBD1. This TCR derives from a human donor with bladder cancer that responded to neoadjuvant chemotherapy. This specimen was acquired from a patient whose treatment included neoadjuvant chemotherapy. The CDR3 sequence is CASSTYRDRVAYEQYF. In nucleotides, the CDR3 is TGTGCCAGCAGCACGTACCGGGACAGGGTGGCCTACGAGCAGTACTTC.